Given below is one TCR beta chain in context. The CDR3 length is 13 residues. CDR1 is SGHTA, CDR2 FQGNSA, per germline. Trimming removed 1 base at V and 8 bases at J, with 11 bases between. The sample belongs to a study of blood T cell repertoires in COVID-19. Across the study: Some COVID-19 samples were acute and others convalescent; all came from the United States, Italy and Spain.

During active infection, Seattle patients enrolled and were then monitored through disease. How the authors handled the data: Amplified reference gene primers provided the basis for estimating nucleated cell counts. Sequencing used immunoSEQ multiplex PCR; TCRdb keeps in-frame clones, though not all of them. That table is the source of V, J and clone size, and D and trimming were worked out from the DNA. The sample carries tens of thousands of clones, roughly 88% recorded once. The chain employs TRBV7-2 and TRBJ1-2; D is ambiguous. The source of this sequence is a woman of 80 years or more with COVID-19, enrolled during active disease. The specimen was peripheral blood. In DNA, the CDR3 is TGTGCCAGCAGCTTAGAACCCGGAGGAGGCTACACCTTC. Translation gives CASSLEPGGGYTF.